The next 9 T cell receptor beta chains were all read from a single sample in a study of blood T cell repertoires in COVID-19. Sequenced by immunoSEQ multiplex PCR; TCRdb stores in-frame clones only, minus some. Among 30,000 or so clones listed, around 85% were seen once. The sample comprised peripheral blood. These receptors were collected from a woman older than 75 with active or convalescent COVID-19.

The CDR3 bases are TGTGCCAGTAGTCCCCAGGCAAACTATGGCTACACCTTC. Its protein product is CASSPQANYGYTF. V is TRBV19 and J is TRBJ1-2; no clear D. Germline-derived CDR1 and CDR2 are LNHDA and SQIVND (reference sequence). The CDR3 has 13 residues. V was cut by 5 bases and J by 2 bases, with 9 bases left in between. Combining the CDR3 with reference TRBV19 and TRBJ1-2 gives the whole variable domain DGGITQSPKYLFRKEGQNVTLSCEQNLNHDAMYWYRQDPGQGLRLIYYSQIVNDFQKGDIAEGYSVSREKKESFPLTVTSAQKNPTAFYLCASSPQANYGYTFGSGTRLTVV.

The V and J genes are TRBV29-1 and TRBJ2-7; maybe TRBD2 (7 bases). This CDR3 is built from 14 residues. V was clipped by 3 bases and J by 3 bases, with 15 bases between them. Germline CDR1 SQVTM, CDR2 ANQGSEA. The DNA for the CDR3 is TGCAGCGTTGACGGGGGGCCACCGGACTACGAGCAGTACTTC. Amino acids: CSVDGGPPDYEQYF.

This clone is a singleton in its sample. This chain joins TRBV30 and TRBJ2-2; maybe TRBD2 (6 bases). Germline CDR1 is GTSNPN and CDR2 is SVGIG (reference sequence). Trimming pared 2 bases from V and 0 bases from J, leaving 10 bases between. The CDR3 contains 15 residues. This chain's CDR3 is CAWSKTRANTGELFF. The CDR3 DNA is TGTGCCTGGAGTAAGACTAGAGCGAACACCGGGGAGCTGTTTTTT. The entire variable domain, with the rest obtained from reference TRBV30 and TRBJ2-2, is as follows: SQTIHQWPATLVQPVGSPLSLECTVEGTSNPNLYWYRQAAGRGLQLLFYSVGIGQISSEVPQNLSASRPQDRQFILSSKKLLLSDSGFYLCAWSKTRANTGELFFGEGSRLTVL.

This chain links TRBV3-1 (or the pseudogene TRBV3-2) with TRBJ2-1; D is unresolved. Looked up from germline, CDR1 is LGHDT and CDR2 is YNNKEL (reference sequence). CDR3 length equals 13 residues. V was cut by 2 bases and J by 7 bases, with 9 bases left in between. The CDR3 DNA follows: TGTGCCAGCAGCCAAACACGAACAAATGAGCAGTTCTTC. Encoded protein: CASSQTRTNEQFF.

This sequence joins TRBV28 and TRBJ1-5, with D possibly TRBD1 on 6 matching bases. CDR1 is MDHEN and CDR2 is SYDVKM in the germline V gene. The CDR3 is 15 residues long. The ends were cut back, 6 bases at V and 7 bases at J, with 19 bases in the middle. CDR3 residues: CASSSLQGSDQPQHF. The DNA for the CDR3 is TGTGCCAGCAGCTCCCTCCAGGGGAGTGACCAGCCCCAGCATTTT.

In its sample, this clone was seen a few times. CDR3 region: CASSWPGTGFVGGGTEAFF. For the CDR3, the DNA is TGTGCCAGCAGCTGGCCAGGGACAGGGTTTGTTGGTGGAGGAACTGAAGCTTTCTTT. V and J are TRBV5-5 and TRBJ1-1; TRBD1 aligns across 9 bases. The CDR3 is 19 residues long. CDR1 is SGHKS, CDR2 YYEKEE, per germline (reference sequence). The ends lost 3 bases at V and 5 bases at J; junction bases unmatched: 20.

This clone was seen only once. This chain uses TRBV5-1 with TRBJ2-5; 9 nucleotides match TRBD2. With 0 bases clipped from V and 4 bases from J, the junction kept 7 bases outside the gene matches. This CDR3 has 16 residues. Germline V CDR1 and CDR2: SGHRS, YFSETQ. CDR3 protein: CASSLGDSGGGETQYF. DNA for the CDR3: TGCGCCAGCAGCTTGGGCGATAGCGGGGGTGGAGAGACCCAGTACTTC.

The chain has TRBV7-8 and TRBJ2-1, with TRBD1 matching over 8 bases. With V trimmed by 5 bases and J by 2 bases, 5 bases remained unmatched. CDR1 and CDR2 (germline): SGHVS, FQNEAQ. This CDR3 has 15 amino acids. The DNA for the CDR3 is TGTGCCAGCAGCCTAGACAGGGGAACCTACAATGAGCAGTTCTTC. Residues: CASSLDRGTYNEQFF.

This clone has just a few counts. This chain uses TRBV2 with TRBJ1-6; the match to TRBD1 covers 9 bases. J gave up 5 bases and V 3 bases, and 2 bases lay outside the gene matches. CDR3 size: 15 residues. Germline CDR1 is SNHLY and CDR2 is FYNNEI. CDR3 loop: CASSEGQGNNSPLHF. The CDR3 coding sequence is TGTGCCAGCAGTGAGGGACAGGGTAATAATTCACCCCTCCACTTT.